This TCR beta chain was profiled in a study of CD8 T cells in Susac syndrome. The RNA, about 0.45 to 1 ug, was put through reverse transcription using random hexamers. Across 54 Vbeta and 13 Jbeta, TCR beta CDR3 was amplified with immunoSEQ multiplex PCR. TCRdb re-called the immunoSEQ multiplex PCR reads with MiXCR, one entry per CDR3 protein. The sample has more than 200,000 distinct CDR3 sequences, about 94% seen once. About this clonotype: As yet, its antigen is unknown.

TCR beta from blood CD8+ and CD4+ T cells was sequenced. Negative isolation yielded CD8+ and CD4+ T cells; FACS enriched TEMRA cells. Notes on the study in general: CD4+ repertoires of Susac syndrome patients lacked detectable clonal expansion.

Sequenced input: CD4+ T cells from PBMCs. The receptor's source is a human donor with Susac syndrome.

The CDR3 DNA follows: TGCAGCGTTGAAGAGACAGGGGAAAACTATGGCTACACCTTC. This sequence encodes CSVEETGENYGYTF. The chain has TRBV29-1 and TRBJ1-2; 8 bases map to TRBD1. Trimming removed 0 bases from V and 2 bases from J; junction bases left unmatched: 2. The CDR3 runs to 14 residues. Germline lookup yields CDR1 SQVTM and CDR2 ANQGSEA.